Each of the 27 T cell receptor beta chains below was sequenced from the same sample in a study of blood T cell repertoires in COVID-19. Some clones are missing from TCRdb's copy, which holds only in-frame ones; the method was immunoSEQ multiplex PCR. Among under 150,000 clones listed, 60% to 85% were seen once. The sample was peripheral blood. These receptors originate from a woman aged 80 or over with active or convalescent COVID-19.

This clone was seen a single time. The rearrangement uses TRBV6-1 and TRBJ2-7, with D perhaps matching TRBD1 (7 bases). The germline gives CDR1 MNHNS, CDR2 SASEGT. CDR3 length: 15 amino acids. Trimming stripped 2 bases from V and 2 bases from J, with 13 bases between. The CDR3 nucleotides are TGTGCCAGCAGTGAAAGGCAGGGGGGCCCCTACGAGCAGTACTTC. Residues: CASSERQGGPYEQYF.

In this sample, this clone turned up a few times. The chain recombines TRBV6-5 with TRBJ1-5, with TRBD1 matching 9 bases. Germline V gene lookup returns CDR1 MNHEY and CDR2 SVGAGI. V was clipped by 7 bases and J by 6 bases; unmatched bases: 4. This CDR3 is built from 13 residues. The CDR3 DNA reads TGTGCCAGCAAACAGGGGGCTAGTCAGCCCCAGCATTTT. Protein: CASKQGASQPQHF.

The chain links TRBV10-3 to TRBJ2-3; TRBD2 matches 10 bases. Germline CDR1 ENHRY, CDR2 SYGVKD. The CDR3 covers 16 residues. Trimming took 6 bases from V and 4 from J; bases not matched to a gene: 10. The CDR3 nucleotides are TGTGCCATCAGGGCCCTCAGCGGGGGGGCCGCAGATACGCAGTATTTT. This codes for CAIRALSGGAADTQYF.

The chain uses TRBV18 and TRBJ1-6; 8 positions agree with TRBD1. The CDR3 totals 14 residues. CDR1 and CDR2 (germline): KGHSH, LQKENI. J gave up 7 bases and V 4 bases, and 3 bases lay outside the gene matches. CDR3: CASSQDRVNSPLHF. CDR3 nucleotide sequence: TGTGCCAGCTCACAGGACAGGGTAAATTCACCCCTCCACTTT. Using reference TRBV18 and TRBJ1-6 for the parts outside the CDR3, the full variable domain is NAGVMQNPRHLVRRRGQEARLRCSPMKGHSHVYWYRQLPEEGLKFMVYLQKENIIDESGMPKERFSAEFPKEGPSILRIQQVVRGDSAAYFCASSQDRVNSPLHFGNGTRLTVT.

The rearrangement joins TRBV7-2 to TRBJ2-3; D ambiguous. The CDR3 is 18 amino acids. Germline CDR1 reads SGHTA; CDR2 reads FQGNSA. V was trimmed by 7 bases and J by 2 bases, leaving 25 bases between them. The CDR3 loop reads CASTDPVELAFSTDTQYF. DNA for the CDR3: TGTGCCAGCACCGACCCCGTGGAGTTAGCTTTCTCCACAGATACGCAGTATTTT.

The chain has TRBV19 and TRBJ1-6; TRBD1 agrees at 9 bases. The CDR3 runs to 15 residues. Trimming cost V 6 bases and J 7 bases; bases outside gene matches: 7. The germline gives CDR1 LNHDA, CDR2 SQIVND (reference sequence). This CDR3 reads CASREGQGLNSPLHF. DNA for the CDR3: TGTGCCAGTAGAGAAGGACAGGGGCTAAATTCACCCCTCCACTTT.

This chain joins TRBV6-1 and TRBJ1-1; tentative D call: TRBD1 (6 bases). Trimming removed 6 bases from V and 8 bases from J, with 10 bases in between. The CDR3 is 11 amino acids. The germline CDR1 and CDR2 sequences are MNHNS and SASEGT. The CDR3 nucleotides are TGTGCCAGCAGGACAGGACCCGAAGCTTTCTTT. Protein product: CASRTGPEAFF.

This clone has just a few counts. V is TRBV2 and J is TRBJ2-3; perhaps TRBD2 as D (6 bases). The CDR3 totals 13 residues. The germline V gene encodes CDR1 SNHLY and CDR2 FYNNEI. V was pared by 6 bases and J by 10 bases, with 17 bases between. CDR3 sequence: CASSRRVLAPQYF. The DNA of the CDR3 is TGTGCCAGCAGCCGGAGGGTTCTGGCTCCGCAGTATTTT.

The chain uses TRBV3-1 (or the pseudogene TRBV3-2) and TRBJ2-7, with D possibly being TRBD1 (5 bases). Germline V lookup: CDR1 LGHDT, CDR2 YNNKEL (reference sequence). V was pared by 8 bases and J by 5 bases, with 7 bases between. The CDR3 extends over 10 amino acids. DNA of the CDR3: TGTGCCAGCGGGGCGGACGAGCAGTACTTC. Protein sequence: CASGADEQYF.

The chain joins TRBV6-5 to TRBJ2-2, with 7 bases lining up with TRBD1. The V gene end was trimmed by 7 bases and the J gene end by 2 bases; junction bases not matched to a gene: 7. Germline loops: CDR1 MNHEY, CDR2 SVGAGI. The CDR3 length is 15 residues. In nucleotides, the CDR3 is TGTGCCAGCAAAATTAGGGGGCGAAACACCGGGGAGCTGTTTTTT. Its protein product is CASKIRGRNTGELFF.

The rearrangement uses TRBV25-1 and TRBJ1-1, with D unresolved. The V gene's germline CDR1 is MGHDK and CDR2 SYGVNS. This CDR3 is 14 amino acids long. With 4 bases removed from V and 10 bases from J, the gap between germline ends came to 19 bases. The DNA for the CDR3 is TGTGCCAGCAGTGGAGGGTTAGAGATTACGGGAGCTTTCTTT. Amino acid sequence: CASSGGLEITGAFF. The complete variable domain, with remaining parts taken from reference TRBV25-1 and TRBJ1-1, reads EADIYQTPRYLVIGTGKKITLECSQTMGHDKMYWYQQDPGMELHLIHYSYGVNSTEKGDLSSESTVSRIRTEHFPLTLESARPSHTSQYLCASSGGLEITGAFFGQGTRLTVV.

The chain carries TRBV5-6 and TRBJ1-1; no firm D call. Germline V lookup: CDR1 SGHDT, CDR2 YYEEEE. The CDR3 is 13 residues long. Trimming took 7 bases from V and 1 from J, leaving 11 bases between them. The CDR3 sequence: CASQGRGNTEAFF. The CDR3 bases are TGTGCCAGCCAAGGCCGGGGGAACACTGAAGCTTTCTTT. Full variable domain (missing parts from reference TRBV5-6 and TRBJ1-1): DAGVTQSPTHLIKTRGQQVTLRCSPKSGHDTVSWYQQALGQGPQFIFQYYEEEERQRGNFPDRFSGHQFPNYSSELNVNALLLGDSALYLCASQGRGNTEAFFGQGTRLTVV.

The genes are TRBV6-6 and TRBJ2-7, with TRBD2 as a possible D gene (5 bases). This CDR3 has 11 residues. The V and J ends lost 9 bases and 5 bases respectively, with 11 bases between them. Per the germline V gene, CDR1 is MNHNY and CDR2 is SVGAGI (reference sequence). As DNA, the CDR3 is TGTGCCAGTGGGGAAGCGGACGAGCAGTACTTC. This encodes CASGEADEQYF.

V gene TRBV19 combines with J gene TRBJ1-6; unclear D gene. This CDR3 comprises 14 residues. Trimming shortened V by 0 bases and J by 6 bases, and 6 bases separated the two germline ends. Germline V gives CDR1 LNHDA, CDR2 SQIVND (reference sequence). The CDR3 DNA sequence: TGTGCCAGTAGTATAGATTTGGCTAATTCACCCCTCCACTTT. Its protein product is CASSIDLANSPLHF.

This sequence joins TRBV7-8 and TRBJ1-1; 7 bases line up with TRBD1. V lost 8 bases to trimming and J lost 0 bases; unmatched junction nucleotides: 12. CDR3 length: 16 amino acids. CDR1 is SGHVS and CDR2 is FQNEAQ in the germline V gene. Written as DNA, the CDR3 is TGTGCCAGCGAATCCCCCCCGGGACAGATGAACACTGAAGCTTTCTTT. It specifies CASESPPGQMNTEAFF.

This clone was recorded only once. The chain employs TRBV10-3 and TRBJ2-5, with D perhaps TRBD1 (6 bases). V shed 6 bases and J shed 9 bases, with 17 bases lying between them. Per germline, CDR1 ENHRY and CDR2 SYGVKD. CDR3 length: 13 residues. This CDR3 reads CAIRDSVGQPQYF. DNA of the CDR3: TGTGCCATCAGGGACAGTGTGGGTCAGCCCCAGTACTTC.

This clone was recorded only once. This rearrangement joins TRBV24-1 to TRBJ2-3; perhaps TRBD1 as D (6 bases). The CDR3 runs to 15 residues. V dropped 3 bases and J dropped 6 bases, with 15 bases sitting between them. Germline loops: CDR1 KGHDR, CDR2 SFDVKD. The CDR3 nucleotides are TGTGCCACCAGTGATCAATCCACAGGGCCCGATACGCAGTATTTT. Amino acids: CATSDQSTGPDTQYF.

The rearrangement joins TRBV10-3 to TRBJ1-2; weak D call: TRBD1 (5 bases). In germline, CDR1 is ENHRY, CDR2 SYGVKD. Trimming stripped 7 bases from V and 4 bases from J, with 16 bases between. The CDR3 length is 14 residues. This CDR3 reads CAITGSGAPYGYTF. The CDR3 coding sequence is TGTGCCATCACGGGCAGCGGGGCGCCCTATGGCTACACCTTC.

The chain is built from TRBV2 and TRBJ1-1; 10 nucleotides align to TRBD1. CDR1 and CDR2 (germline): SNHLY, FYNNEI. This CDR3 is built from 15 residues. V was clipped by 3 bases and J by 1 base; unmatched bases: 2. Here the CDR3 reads CASSDGDRGNTEAFF. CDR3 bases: TGTGCCAGCAGTGATGGGGACAGGGGGAACACTGAAGCTTTCTTT.

CDR3 nucleotide sequence: TGTGCCAGCAGTTACGATGGGAGACAGCCCCAGCATTTT. Translated: CASSYDGRQPQHF. This chain connects TRBV6-6 to TRBJ1-5, with D hard to call. The CDR3 length is 13 residues. V shed 2 bases and J shed 7 bases, with 9 bases lying between them. Germline-derived CDR1 and CDR2 are MNHNY and SVGAGI (reference sequence).

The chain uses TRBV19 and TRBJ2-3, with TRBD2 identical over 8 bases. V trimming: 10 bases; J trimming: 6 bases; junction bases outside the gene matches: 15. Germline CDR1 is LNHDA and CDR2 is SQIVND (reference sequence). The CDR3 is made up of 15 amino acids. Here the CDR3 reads CATNSPGGGHDTQYF. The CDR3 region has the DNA TGTGCCACCAACAGTCCCGGGGGGGGCCACGATACGCAGTATTTT.

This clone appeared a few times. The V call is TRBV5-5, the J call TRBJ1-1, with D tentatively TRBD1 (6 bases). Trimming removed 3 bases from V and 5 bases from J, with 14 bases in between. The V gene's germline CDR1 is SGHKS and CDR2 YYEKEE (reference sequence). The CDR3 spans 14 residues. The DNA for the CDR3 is TGTGCCAGCAGCTCGGAGCAGGGGACAACTGAAGCTTTCTTT. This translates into CASSSEQGTTEAFF.

The CDR3 is CASSQGSRSTGNTIYF. The CDR3, as DNA: TGCGCCAGCAGCCAAGGATCCCGGTCCACTGGAAACACCATATATTTT. The chain carries TRBV4-3 and TRBJ1-3, with D hard to call. The CDR3 runs 16 residues. The V gene's germline CDR1 is LGHNA and CDR2 YSLEER. Trimming stripped 1 base from V and 2 bases from J, with 12 bases between.

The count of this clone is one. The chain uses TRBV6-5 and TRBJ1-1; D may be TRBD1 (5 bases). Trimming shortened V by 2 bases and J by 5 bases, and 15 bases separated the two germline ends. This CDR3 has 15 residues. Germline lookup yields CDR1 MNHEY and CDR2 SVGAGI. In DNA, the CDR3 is TGTGCCAGCAGTTACAGTGTATACAGGCAGACTGAAGCTTTCTTT. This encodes CASSYSVYRQTEAFF.

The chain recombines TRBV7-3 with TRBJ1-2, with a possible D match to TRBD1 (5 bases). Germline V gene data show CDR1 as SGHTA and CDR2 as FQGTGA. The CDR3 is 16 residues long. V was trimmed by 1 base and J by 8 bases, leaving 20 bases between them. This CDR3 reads CASSLRGVSISEGYTF. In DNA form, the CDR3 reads TGTGCCAGCAGCTTAAGGGGGGTTAGTATTTCCGAAGGCTACACCTTC.

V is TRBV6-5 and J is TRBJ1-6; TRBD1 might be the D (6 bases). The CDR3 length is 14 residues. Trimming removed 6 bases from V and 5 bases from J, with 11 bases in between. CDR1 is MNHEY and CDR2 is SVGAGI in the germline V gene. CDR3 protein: CASRLNRDNSPLHF. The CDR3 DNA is TGTGCCAGCAGATTAAACAGGGATAATTCACCCCTCCACTTT.

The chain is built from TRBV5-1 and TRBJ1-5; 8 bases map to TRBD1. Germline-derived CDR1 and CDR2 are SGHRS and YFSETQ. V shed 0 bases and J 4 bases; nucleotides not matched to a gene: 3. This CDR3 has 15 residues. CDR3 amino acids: CASSLAGGLNQPQHF. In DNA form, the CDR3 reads TGCGCCAGCAGCTTGGCAGGGGGCCTGAATCAGCCCCAGCATTTT.